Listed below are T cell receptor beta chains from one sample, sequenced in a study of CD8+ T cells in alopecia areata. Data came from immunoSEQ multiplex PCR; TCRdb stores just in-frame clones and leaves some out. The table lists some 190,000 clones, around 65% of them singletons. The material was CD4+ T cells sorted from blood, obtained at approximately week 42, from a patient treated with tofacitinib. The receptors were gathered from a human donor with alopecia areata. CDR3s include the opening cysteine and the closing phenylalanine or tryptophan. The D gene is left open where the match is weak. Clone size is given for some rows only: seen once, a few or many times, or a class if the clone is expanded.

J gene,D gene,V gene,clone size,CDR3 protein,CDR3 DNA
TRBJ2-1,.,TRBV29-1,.,CSVEKGVGNEQFF,TGCAGCGTTGAAAAAGGGGTAGGGAATGAGCAGTTCTTC
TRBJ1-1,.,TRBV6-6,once,CASTGLGGMNTEAFF,TGTGCCAGCACCGGCTTAGGGGGAATGAACACTGAAGCTTTCTTT
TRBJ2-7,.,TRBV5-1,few,CASSLGGGDSYEQYF,TGCGCCAGCAGCTTGGGGGGTGGCGACTCCTACGAGCAGTACTTC
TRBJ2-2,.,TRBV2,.,CASRAGQNTGELFF,TGTGCCAGCAGGGCGGGACAGAACACCGGGGAGCTGTTTTTT
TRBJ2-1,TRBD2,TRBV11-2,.,CASSRGGPYNEQFF,TGTGCCAGCAGCCGGGGGGGCCCTTACAATGAGCAGTTCTTC
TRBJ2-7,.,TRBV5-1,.,CASSYDYQSSYEQYF,TGCGCCAGCAGCTATGACTATCAGAGCTCCTACGAGCAGTACTTC
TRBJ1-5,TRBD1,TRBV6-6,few,CASRNRGQEPQHF,TGTGCCAGTAGAAACAGGGGGCAGGAGCCCCAGCATTTT
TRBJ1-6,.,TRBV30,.,CAWSVDRTNSPLHF,TGTGCCTGGAGTGTTGACCGAACAAATTCACCCCTCCACTTT
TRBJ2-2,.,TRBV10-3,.,CASRGYTGELFF,TGTGCCAGCAGGGGATACACCGGGGAGCTGTTTTTT
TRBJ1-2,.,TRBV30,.,CAWRKGTYGYTF,TGTGCCTGGAGAAAGGGAACCTATGGCTACACCTTC
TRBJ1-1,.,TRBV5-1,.,CASSPPETTIHPAEAFF,TGCGCCAGCAGCCCACCCGAGACGACAATCCACCCGGCTGAAGCTTTCTTT
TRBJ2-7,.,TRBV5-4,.,CASGRDPGSYEQYF,TGTGCCAGCGGCCGGGACCCGGGATCCTACGAGCAGTACTTC
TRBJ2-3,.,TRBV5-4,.,CASSRSGLARANTDTQYF,TGTGCCAGCAGCCGGTCGGGGCTAGCAAGGGCAAATACAGATACGCAGTATTTT
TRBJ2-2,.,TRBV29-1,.,CSVERAGELFF,TGCAGCGTTGAGCGGGCCGGGGAGCTGTTTTTT
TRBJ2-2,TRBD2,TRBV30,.,CAWETGTTNTGELFF,TGTGCCTGGGAGACCGGGACTACAAACACCGGGGAGCTGTTTTTT
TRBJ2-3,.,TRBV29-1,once,CSVVQAGRTDTQYF,TGCAGCGTTGTGCAAGCGGGCCGCACAGATACGCAGTATTTT
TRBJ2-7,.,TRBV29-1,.,CSAAGPSPYEQYF,TGCAGCGCCGCGGGACCTTCGCCCTACGAGCAGTACTTC
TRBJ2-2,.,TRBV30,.,CAWSVSRLGTGELFF,TGTGCCTGGAGTGTATCTCGTCTTGGGACCGGGGAGCTGTTTTTT
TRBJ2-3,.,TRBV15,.,CATRPGTDTQYF,TGTGCCACCAGACCTGGCACAGATACGCAGTATTTT
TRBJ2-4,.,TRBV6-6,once,CASSSDGAKNIQYF,TGTGCCAGCAGTTCCGATGGGGCCAAAAACATTCAGTACTTC
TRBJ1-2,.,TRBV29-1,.,CSVETGMYGYTF,TGCAGCGTTGAAACGGGGATGTATGGCTACACCTTC
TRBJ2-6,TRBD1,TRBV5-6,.,CASSPGTGNSGANVLTF,TGTGCCAGCAGCCCGGGGACAGGGAACTCTGGGGCCAACGTCCTGACTTTC
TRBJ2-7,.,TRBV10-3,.,CAIGGSAYEQYF,TGTGCCATCGGGGGCAGTGCGTACGAGCAGTACTTC
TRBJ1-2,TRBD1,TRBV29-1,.,CSVGDSPTNYGYTF,TGCAGCGTGGGGGACAGTCCCACTAACTATGGCTACACCTTC
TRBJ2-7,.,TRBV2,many,CASSDDSSYEQYF,TGTGCCAGCAGTGACGACAGTAGCTACGAGCAGTACTTC